This T cell receptor (beta chain) stems from a study of cytomegalovirus exposure and HLA in healthy donors. With regard to this clone: Its matching antigen is unknown. An end of the junction differs from the germline gene, which may be a read error.

Germline loops: CDR1 WSHSY, CDR2 SAAADI. This CDR3 has 15 amino acids. The PCR employed 60 Vbeta primers together with 13 Jbeta primers. Clones were read by immunoSEQ multiplex PCR, and TCRdb kept only the in-frame ones, dropping some. In the table there are about 140,000 clones, roughly 78% of which are singletons. Whole-study findings and limits: Reports indicated that the classifier achieved high specificity and sensitivity in diagnosing cytomegalovirus status.

Sequenced input: PBMCs. The chain joins TRBV10-2 to TRBJ2-7; 8 bases are a match to TRBD1. The clonotype originates from a man between 40 and 49 years old in good health and CMV-seropositive. The CDR3 sequence: CASSLTRQGIYGQYF. The CDR3, as DNA: TGCGCCAGCAGTCTTACTAGACAGGGGATATACGGGCAGTACTTC.